The T cell receptor beta chain under discussion was sequenced for a study of blood T cell repertoires in COVID-19. The wider study: The analysed material was cDNA or gDNA that came from T cells, B-cell-depleted T cells, or PBMCs.

Germline V gene data show CDR1 as LGHDT and CDR2 as YNNKEL (reference sequence). After removal of 0 bases from V and 10 bases from J, the junction contained 3 bases not matched to a gene. There are 14 residues in the CDR3. In the original workflow: The assay estimated nucleated cells by amplifying reference gene primers. Sequenced by immunoSEQ multiplex PCR; TCRdb stores in-frame clones only, minus some. V, J and clone size derive from that table, while D and trimming were established from the DNA sequence. The profile covers about 410,000 clones, with about 89% appearing a single time and under 2% taken by the ten largest. A single count supports this clone. Seattle patients were enrolled during active infection and followed longitudinally.

This sequence originates from a woman aged 40 to 55 with COVID-19, enrolled during active disease. Sequenced: peripheral blood. This chain uses TRBV3-1 (or the pseudogene TRBV3-2) with TRBJ1-6, with TRBD1 matching 7 bases. The CDR3 here is CASSQEQGWSPLHF. The CDR3, as DNA: TGTGCCAGCAGCCAAGAACAGGGGTGGTCACCCCTCCACTTT.